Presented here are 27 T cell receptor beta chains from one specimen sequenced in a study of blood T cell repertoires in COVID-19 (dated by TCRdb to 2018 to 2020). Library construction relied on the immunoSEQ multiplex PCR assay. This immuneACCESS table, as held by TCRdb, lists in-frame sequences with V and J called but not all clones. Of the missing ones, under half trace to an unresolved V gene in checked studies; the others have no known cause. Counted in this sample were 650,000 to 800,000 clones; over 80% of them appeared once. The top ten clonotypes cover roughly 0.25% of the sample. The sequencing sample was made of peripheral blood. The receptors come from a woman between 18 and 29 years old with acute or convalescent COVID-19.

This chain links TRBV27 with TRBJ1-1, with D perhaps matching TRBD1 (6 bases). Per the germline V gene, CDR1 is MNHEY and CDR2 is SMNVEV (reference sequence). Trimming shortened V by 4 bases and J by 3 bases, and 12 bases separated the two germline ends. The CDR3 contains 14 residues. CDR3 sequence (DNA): TGTGCCAGCAGTTCCCTAGGGGGGGACACTGAAGCTTTCTTT. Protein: CASSSLGGDTEAFF.

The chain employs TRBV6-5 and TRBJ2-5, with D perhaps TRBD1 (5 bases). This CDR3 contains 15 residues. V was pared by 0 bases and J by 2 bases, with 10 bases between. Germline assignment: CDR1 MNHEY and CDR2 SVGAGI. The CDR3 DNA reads TGTGCCAGCAGTTACTCTTTCAGGGTTCAAGAGACCCAGTACTTC. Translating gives CASSYSFRVQETQYF.

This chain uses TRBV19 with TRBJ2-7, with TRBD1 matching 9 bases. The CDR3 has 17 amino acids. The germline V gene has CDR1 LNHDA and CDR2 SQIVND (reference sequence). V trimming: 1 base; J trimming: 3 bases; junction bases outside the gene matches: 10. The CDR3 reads CASSIGSGWTGDYEQYF. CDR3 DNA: TGTGCCAGTAGTATAGGCAGTGGGTGGACAGGGGACTACGAGCAGTACTTC.

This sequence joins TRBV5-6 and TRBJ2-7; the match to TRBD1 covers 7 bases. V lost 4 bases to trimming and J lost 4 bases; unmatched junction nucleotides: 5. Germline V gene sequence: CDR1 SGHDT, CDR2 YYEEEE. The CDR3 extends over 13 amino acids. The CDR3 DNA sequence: TGTGCCAGCAGCGATCTGACAGGGTACGAGCAGTACTTC. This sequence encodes CASSDLTGYEQYF.

In nucleotides, the CDR3 is TGTGCCACCATTTCTACAGGGTTCAGATCCTACAATGAGCAGTTCTTC. It encodes CATISTGFRSYNEQFF. The V gene is TRBV24-1, the J gene TRBJ2-1; tentative D call: TRBD1 (6 bases). This CDR3 spans 16 amino acids. CDR1 is KGHDR, CDR2 SFDVKD, per germline. V shed 8 bases and J shed 1 base, with 17 bases lying between them.

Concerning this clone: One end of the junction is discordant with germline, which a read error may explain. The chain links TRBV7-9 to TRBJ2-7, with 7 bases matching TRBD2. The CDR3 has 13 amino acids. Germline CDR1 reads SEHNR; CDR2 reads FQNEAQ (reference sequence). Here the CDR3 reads CASSLGRALPPIF. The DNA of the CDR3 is TGTGCCAGCAGCTTGGGGAGGGCTCTACCACCCATATTC.

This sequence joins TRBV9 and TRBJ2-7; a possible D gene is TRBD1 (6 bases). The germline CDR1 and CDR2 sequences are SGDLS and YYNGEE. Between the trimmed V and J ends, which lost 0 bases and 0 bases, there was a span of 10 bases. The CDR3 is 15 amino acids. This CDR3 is CASSVAQGLSYEQYF. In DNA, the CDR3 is TGTGCCAGCAGCGTAGCCCAGGGGCTCTCCTACGAGCAGTACTTC. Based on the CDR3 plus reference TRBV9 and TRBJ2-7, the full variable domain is DSGVTQTPKHLITATGQRVTLRCSPRSGDLSVYWYQQSLDQGLQFLIQYYNGEERAKGNILERFSAQQFPDLHSELNLSSLELGDSALYFCASSVAQGLSYEQYFGPGTRLTVT.

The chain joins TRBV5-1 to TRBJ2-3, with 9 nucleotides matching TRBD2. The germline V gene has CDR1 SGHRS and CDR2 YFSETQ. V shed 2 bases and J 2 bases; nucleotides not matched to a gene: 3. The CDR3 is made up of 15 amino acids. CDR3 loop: CASSFSGGYTDTQYF. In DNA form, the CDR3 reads TGCGCCAGCAGCTTCAGCGGGGGGTACACAGATACGCAGTATTTT.

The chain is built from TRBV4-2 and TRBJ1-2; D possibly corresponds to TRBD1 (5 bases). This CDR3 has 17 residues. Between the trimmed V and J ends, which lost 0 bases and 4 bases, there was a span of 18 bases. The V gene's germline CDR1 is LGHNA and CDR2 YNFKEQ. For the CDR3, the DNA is TGTGCCAGCAGCCAAGATCAGGATGCAGGGTCGATCTATGGCTACACCTTC. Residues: CASSQDQDAGSIYGYTF.

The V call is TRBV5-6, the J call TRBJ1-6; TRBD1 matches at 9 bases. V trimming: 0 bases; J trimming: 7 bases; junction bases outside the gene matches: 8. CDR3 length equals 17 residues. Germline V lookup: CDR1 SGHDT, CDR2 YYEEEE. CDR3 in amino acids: CASSLVGTGSGNSPLHF. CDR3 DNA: TGTGCCAGCAGCTTGGTAGGGACAGGGAGTGGCAATTCACCCCTCCACTTT.

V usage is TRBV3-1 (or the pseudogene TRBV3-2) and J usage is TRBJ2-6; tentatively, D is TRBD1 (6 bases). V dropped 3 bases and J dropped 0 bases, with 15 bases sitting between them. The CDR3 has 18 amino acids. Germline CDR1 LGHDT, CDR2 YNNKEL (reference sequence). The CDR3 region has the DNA TGTGCCAGCAGCCACCGGGACAAGGGATACTCTGGGGCCAACGTCCTGACTTTC. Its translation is CASSHRDKGYSGANVLTF.

The CDR3 nucleotides read TGTGCCAGCAGCCGAAACAGGGGAACTGAAGCTTTCTTT. This translates into CASSRNRGTEAFF. The chain carries TRBV3-1 (or the pseudogene TRBV3-2) and TRBJ1-1; 7 nucleotides agree with TRBD1. J was trimmed by 5 bases and V by 4 bases; bases with no gene match: 4. From germline, CDR1 is LGHDT and CDR2 YNNKEL (reference sequence). The CDR3 contains 13 residues.

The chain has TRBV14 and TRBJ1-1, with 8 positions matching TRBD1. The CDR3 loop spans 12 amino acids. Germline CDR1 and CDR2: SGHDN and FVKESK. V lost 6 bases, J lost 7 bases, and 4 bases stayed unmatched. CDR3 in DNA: TGTGCCAGCAGTCTGGACAGGGTTGAAGCTTTCTTT. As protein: CASSLDRVEAFF.

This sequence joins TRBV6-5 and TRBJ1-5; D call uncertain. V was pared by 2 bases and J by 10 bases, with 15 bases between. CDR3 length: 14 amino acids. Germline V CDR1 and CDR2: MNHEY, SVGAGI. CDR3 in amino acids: CASSYGPSISPQHF. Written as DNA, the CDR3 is TGTGCCAGCAGTTACGGGCCGTCGATTTCACCCCAGCATTTT.

CDR3 sequence (DNA): TGTGCCAGCAGTCCGATTACCGGGACAGGGAGTTCACCCCTCCACTTT. It encodes CASSPITGTGSSPLHF. The chain carries TRBV7-9 and TRBJ1-6, with 9 bases fitting TRBD1. V was clipped by 6 bases and J by 9 bases; unmatched bases: 12. The CDR3 loop spans 16 amino acids. Per germline, CDR1 SEHNR and CDR2 FQNEAQ (reference sequence).

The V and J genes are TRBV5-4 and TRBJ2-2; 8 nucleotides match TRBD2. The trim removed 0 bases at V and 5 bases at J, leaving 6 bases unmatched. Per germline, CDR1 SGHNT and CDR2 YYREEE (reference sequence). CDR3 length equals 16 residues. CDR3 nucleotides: TGTGCCAGCAGCTTGGCCGGGGGGGGCCGAACCGGGGAGCTGTTTTTT. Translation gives CASSLAGGGRTGELFF.

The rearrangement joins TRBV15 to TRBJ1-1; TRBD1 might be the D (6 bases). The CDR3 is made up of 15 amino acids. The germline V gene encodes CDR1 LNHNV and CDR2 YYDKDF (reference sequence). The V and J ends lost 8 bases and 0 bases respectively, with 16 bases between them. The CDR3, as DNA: TGTGCCACCCGAGGGGGTCCCGCCATGAACACTGAAGCTTTCTTT. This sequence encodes CATRGGPAMNTEAFF.

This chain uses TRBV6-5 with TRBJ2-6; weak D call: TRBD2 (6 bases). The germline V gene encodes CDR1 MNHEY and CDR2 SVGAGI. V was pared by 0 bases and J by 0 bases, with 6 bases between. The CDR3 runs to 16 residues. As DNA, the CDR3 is TGTGCCAGCAGTTACTCGCGGGGCTCTGGGGCCAACGTCCTGACTTTC. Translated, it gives CASSYSRGSGANVLTF.

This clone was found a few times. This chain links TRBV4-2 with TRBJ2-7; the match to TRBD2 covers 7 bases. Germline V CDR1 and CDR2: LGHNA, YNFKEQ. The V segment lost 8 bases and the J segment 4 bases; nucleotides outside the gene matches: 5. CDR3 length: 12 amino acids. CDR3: CASLPGGYEQYF. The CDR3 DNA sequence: TGTGCCAGCCTCCCGGGGGGATACGAGCAGTACTTC.

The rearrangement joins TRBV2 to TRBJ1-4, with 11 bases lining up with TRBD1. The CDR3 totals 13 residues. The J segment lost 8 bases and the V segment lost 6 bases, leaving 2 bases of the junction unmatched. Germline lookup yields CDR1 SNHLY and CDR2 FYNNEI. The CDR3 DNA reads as TGTGCCAGCAGGGACAGGGGGCGGGAAAAACTGTTTTTT. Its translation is CASRDRGREKLFF.

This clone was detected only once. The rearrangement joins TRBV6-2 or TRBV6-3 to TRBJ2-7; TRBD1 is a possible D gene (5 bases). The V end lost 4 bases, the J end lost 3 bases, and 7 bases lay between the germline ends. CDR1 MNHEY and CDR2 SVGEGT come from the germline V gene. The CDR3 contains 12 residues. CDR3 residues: CASSFQGYEQYF. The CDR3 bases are TGTGCCAGCAGTTTCCAGGGCTACGAGCAGTACTTC.

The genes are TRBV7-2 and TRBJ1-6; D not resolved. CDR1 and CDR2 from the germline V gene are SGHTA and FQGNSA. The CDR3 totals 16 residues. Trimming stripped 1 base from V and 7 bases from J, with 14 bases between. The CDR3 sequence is CASSLDKSVGNSPLHF. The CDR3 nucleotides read TGTGCCAGCAGCTTAGACAAATCGGTCGGGAATTCACCCCTCCACTTT.

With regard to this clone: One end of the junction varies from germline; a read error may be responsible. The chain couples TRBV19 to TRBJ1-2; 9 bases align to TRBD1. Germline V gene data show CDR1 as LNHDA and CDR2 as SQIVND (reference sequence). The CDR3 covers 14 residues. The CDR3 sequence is CASRDRGGMMGYAF. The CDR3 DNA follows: TGTGCCAGTAGGGACAGGGGTGGCATGATGGGGTATGCCTTC.

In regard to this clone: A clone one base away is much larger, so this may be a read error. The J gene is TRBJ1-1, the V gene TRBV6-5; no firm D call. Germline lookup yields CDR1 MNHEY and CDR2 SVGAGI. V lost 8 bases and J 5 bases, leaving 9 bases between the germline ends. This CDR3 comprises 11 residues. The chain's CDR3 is CASGSGTEAFF. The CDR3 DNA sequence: TGTGCCAGCGGCTCCGGGACTGAAGCTTTCTTT.

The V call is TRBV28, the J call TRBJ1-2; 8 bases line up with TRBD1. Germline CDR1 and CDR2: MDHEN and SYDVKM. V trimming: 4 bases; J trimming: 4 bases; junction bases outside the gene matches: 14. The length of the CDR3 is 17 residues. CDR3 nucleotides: TGTGCCAGCAGTTGGGGGACAGGAAGTAGTTCGGCCTATGGCTACACCTTC. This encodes CASSWGTGSSSAYGYTF.

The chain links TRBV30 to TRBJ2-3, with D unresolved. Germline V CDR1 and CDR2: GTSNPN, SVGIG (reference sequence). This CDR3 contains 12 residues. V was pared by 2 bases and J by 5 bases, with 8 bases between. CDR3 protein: CAWSSRQDTQYF. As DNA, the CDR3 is TGTGCCTGGAGTTCGCGTCAAGATACGCAGTATTTT.

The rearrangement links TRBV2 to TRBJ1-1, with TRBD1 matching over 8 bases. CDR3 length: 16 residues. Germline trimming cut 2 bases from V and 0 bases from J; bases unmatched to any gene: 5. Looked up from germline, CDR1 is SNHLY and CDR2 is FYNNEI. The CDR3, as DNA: TGTGCCAGCAGTGAATCGCAGGGGGCGGTGAACACTGAAGCTTTCTTT. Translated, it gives CASSESQGAVNTEAFF. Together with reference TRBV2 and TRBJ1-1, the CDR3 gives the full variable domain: EPEVTQTPSHQVTQMGQEVILRCVPISNHLYFYWYRQILGQKVEFLVSFYNNEISEKSEIFDDQFSVERPDGSNFTLKIRSTKLEDSAMYFCASSESQGAVNTEAFFGQGTRLTVV.